Sequencing of this T cell receptor (beta chain) was carried out in a study of CD8+ T cells in alopecia areata. Looking at the study overall: People stayed on tofacitinib for 6 to 18 months, then stopped the drug for 6 months. General study points: Although TCR sharing was seen in mice, sharing across patients was less clear, possibly for HLA-related reasons. Scalp clonality and expanded CD8+ clones among the top 100 fell significantly with tofacitinib.

Following extraction, RNA underwent reverse transcription to cDNA, which served as the sequencing template. The protocol was immunoSEQ multiplex PCR, while the TCRdb copy is restricted to in-frame clones and leaves out a portion. This table has 150,000 or so clones, 58% appearing once. The treatment here: oral pan-JAK inhibitor, 5-10 mg twice daily. Sorting of CD4+ and CD8+ T cells was performed on PBMCs. This clone showed up just a few times. Its specificity is unknown. This TCR came from a human donor with alopecia areata. Here the sequenced sample was CD4+ T cells sorted from blood, taken at approximately week 61, from a patient treated with tofacitinib.

CDR3 loop: CASQGQGLAGNTIYF. The CDR3 nucleotides read TGTGCCAGCCAAGGACAGGGCCTTGCTGGAAACACCATATATTTT. The chain employs TRBV5-7 and TRBJ1-3, with 8 bases that match TRBD1. TRBV5-7 is designated an ORF whose function remains uncertain. The CDR3 totals 15 residues. Trimming took 7 bases from V and 2 from J; bases not matched to a gene: 8.